The 31 T cell receptor beta chains below were found in one sample sequenced in a study of blood T cell repertoires in COVID-19. The method was immunoSEQ multiplex PCR; TCRdb's version includes in-frame clones alone and lacks a portion of them. This sample has about 270,000 clones, with more than 65% found just once. The specimen was peripheral blood. The receptors here all came from a woman between 18 and 29 years old with acute or convalescent COVID-19.

This clone appeared a single time. This chain connects TRBV7-2 to TRBJ2-2; 8 nucleotides match TRBD2. CDR1 is SGHTA, CDR2 FQGNSA, per germline. The CDR3 extends over 15 amino acids. J gave up 6 bases and V 3 bases, and 6 bases lay outside the gene matches. The CDR3 DNA reads as TGTGCCAGCAGCTTTACGGGAGGGATTGCCGGGGAGCTGTTTTTT. Encoded protein: CASSFTGGIAGELFF.

The chain uses TRBV9 and TRBJ2-3; possible D gene TRBD2, 5 bases. The V and J ends lost 0 bases and 6 bases respectively, with 17 bases between them. The germline CDR1 and CDR2 sequences are SGDLS and YYNGEE. The CDR3 is 16 amino acids. CDR3 in amino acids: CASSVGSGPLGDTQYF. Written as DNA, the CDR3 is TGTGCCAGCAGCGTAGGGAGCGGACCCCTCGGGGATACGCAGTATTTT.

This clone has a handful of counts. V gene TRBV10-3 combines with J gene TRBJ2-2; possible D gene TRBD1, 6 bases. The V and J ends lost 0 bases and 5 bases respectively, with 13 bases between them. Looked up from germline, CDR1 is ENHRY and CDR2 is SYGVKD. The CDR3 length is 16 residues. The CDR3 spells CAISESNPDRTGELFF. For the CDR3, the DNA is TGTGCCATCAGTGAGTCGAACCCGGACAGAACCGGGGAGCTGTTTTTT.

The rearrangement uses TRBV6-6 and TRBJ2-3, with D possibly TRBD1 on 5 matching bases. Trimming stripped 11 bases from V and 2 bases from J, with 11 bases between. Germline V gene lookup returns CDR1 MNHNY and CDR2 SVGAGI (reference sequence). The CDR3 sequence is 12 residues long. CDR3 sequence (DNA): TGTGCCGCCAGGACAAACACAGATACGCAGTATTTT. Protein: CAARTNTDTQYF.

This sequence joins TRBV19 and TRBJ2-5, with D tentatively TRBD1 (6 bases). The CDR3 length is 15 residues. Per germline, CDR1 LNHDA and CDR2 SQIVND (reference sequence). Between the trimmed V and J ends, which lost 0 bases and 2 bases, there was a span of 10 bases. The CDR3 nucleotides are TGTGCCAGTAGTATAGAGGGCCAGGGGCAAGAGACCCAGTACTTC. Amino acids: CASSIEGQGQETQYF.

V usage is TRBV7-2 and J usage is TRBJ1-5; D unclear. Per the germline V gene, CDR1 is SGHTA and CDR2 is FQGNSA. Between the trimmed V and J ends, which lost 1 base and 1 base, there was a span of 11 bases. The CDR3 covers 16 residues. Written as DNA, the CDR3 is TGTGCCAGCAGCTTAGTATCTCTAGGCAGCAATCAGCCCCAGCATTTT. It codes for CASSLVSLGSNQPQHF.

This clone has a handful of counts. The rearrangement links TRBV4-1 to TRBJ2-1, with 10 positions matching TRBD2. V dropped 4 bases and J dropped 3; count of bases not matched to a gene: 6. Germline CDR1 is MGHRA and CDR2 is YSYEKL. CDR3 length equals 16 residues. The CDR3 here is CASSLELAGFYNEQFF. The CDR3 nucleotides read TGCGCCAGCAGCCTGGAACTAGCGGGGTTCTACAATGAGCAGTTCTTC.

This sequence joins TRBV19 and TRBJ2-1; D ambiguous. This CDR3 has 12 residues. Germline V gene sequence: CDR1 LNHDA, CDR2 SQIVND (reference sequence). Trimming shortened V by 4 bases and J by 9 bases, and 10 bases separated the two germline ends. CDR3: CASSTDMGEQFF. CDR3 bases: TGTGCCAGTAGTACCGACATGGGTGAGCAGTTCTTC. Together with reference TRBV19 and TRBJ2-1, the CDR3 gives the full variable domain: DGGITQSPKYLFRKEGQNVTLSCEQNLNHDAMYWYRQDPGQGLRLIYYSQIVNDFQKGDIAEGYSVSREKKESFPLTVTSAQKNPTAFYLCASSTDMGEQFFGPGTRLTVL.

V gene TRBV18 combines with J gene TRBJ2-1, with 12 bases fitting TRBD2. J lost 0 bases, V lost 3 bases, and 9 bases had no gene match. In germline, CDR1 is KGHSH, CDR2 LQKENI. This CDR3 has 19 amino acids. The CDR3 protein is CASSPFGSSGRGSYNEQFF. The DNA of the CDR3 is TGTGCCAGCTCACCCTTCGGGTCTAGCGGGAGGGGCTCCTACAATGAGCAGTTCTTC.

The DNA of the CDR3 is TGCGCCAGCAGCCAGGAAGCGGGAAACACCGGGGAGCTGTTTTTT. Protein: CASSQEAGNTGELFF. This chain connects TRBV4-3 to TRBJ2-2; TRBD2 aligns across 7 bases. This CDR3 has 15 residues. Germline V gene data show CDR1 as LGHNA and CDR2 as YSLEER. The V gene end was trimmed by 3 bases and the J gene end by 2 bases; junction bases not matched to a gene: 3.

The chain has TRBV5-5 and TRBJ2-1; TRBD1 aligns across 8 bases. Germline lookup yields CDR1 SGHKS and CDR2 YYEKEE (reference sequence). V shed 6 bases and J 4 bases; nucleotides not matched to a gene: 6. CDR3 length: 14 residues. CDR3: CASTKGTGYNEQFF. CDR3 DNA: TGTGCCAGCACCAAAGGGACAGGTTACAATGAGCAGTTCTTC. The variable domain in full, completed from reference TRBV5-5 and TRBJ2-1, reads DAGVTQSPTHLIKTRGQQVTLRCSPISGHKSVSWYQQVLGQGPQFIFQYYEKEERGRGNFPDRFSARQFPNYSSELNVNALLLGDSALYLCASTKGTGYNEQFFGPGTRLTVL.

CDR3 residues: CASSTGLAPYEQYF. CDR3 DNA: TGTGCCAGCAGCACGGGACTAGCACCCTACGAGCAGTACTTC. V is TRBV5-6 and J is TRBJ2-7; 9 positions match TRBD2. The CDR3 spans 14 residues. V was clipped by 4 bases and J by 2 bases; unmatched bases: 4. Germline CDR1 is SGHDT and CDR2 is YYEEEE.

The V call is TRBV15, the J call TRBJ2-5; 13 positions agree with TRBD2. The CDR3 sequence is 19 residues long. V trimming: 4 bases; J trimming: 9 bases; junction bases outside the gene matches: 20. Germline V gene lookup returns CDR1 LNHNV and CDR2 YYDKDF (reference sequence). CDR3 in DNA: TGTGCCACCAGCAATCGACTAGCGGGAGGCCGGGCAGCTCGGGAGGCCCAGTACTTC. Translation gives CATSNRLAGGRAAREAQYF.

The chain employs TRBV6-5 and TRBJ1-4, with D possibly matching TRBD1 (5 bases). Germline V gene lookup returns CDR1 MNHEY and CDR2 SVGAGI. CDR3 size: 15 residues. V was cut by 10 bases and J by 4 bases, with 19 bases left in between. The CDR3 region is CATLRTGSGNEKLFF. The CDR3 coding sequence is TGTGCCACCCTGAGAACAGGTTCGGGTAATGAAAAACTGTTTTTT.

DNA for the CDR3: TGTGCCAGCAGCGTCCGCCTTGGACAGGCCCATGGCTACACCTTC. This sequence encodes CASSVRLGQAHGYTF. The chain uses TRBV9 and TRBJ1-2; 7 bases fit TRBD1. CDR1 is SGDLS, CDR2 YYNGEE, per germline. Germline trimming cut 2 bases from V and 6 bases from J; bases unmatched to any gene: 10. CDR3 size: 15 residues.

This clone was detected once. Compared with germline, one end of the junction differs, possibly owing to a read error. Other DNA sequences of this sample code for an identical CDR3. The chain couples TRBV7-7 to TRBJ2-1; TRBD2 matches 14 bases. Germline V gives CDR1 SSHAT, CDR2 FNYEAQ (reference sequence). The CDR3 is made up of 20 amino acids. DNA for the CDR3: TGTGCTAGCAGCCGAAGCCGACTAGCGGGAGGGCCTAGCTCCTACAATGAGCAGTTCTTC. This sequence encodes CASSRSRLAGGPSSYNEQFF.

This chain connects TRBV5-4 to TRBJ2-3, with 10 positions matching TRBD2. Losses at the gene ends were 6 bases for V and 3 bases for J; bases not matched to a gene: 7. CDR1 and CDR2 (germline): SGHNT, YYREEE (reference sequence). CDR3 length equals 15 residues. The CDR3 protein is CASNQAGGRTDTQYF. The CDR3 bases are TGTGCCAGCAACCAAGCGGGAGGGAGAACAGATACGCAGTATTTT.

The genes are TRBV3-1 (or the pseudogene TRBV3-2) and TRBJ2-1; 8 bases agree with TRBD2. After removal of 1 base from V and 8 bases from J, the junction contained 10 bases not matched to a gene. Germline values: CDR1 LGHDT, CDR2 YNNKEL (reference sequence). The CDR3 runs to 16 residues. Here the CDR3 reads CASSQGWREVIDEQFF. CDR3 nucleotide sequence: TGTGCCAGCAGCCAAGGTTGGCGGGAGGTTATCGATGAGCAGTTCTTC.

This clone was detected a few times. This chain joins TRBV11-3 and TRBJ2-1, with unresolved D. Germline V gives CDR1 SGHNT, CDR2 YENEEA. V was cut by 1 base and J by 5 bases, with 6 bases left in between. The CDR3 runs to 13 residues. CDR3 sequence reads: CASSLGAHNEQFF. The CDR3 nucleotides are TGTGCCAGCAGCTTAGGAGCGCACAATGAGCAGTTCTTC. The variable domain in full, with the rest retrieved from reference TRBV11-3 and TRBJ2-1, is EAGVVQSPRYKIIEKKQPVAFWCNPISGHNTLYWYLQNLGQGPELLIRYENEEAVDDSQLPKDRFSAERLKGVDSTLKIQPAELGDSAVYLCASSLGAHNEQFFGPGTRLTVL.

The chain recombines TRBV5-5 with TRBJ2-7; 9 nucleotides line up with TRBD1. Germline-derived CDR1 and CDR2 are SGHKS and YYEKEE (reference sequence). The CDR3 sequence is 13 residues long. V shed 3 bases, J shed 6 bases, and the junction held 4 bases outside the gene matches. The CDR3 sequence: CASSYTGGREQYF. The DNA for the CDR3 is TGTGCCAGCAGCTACACAGGGGGCCGCGAGCAGTACTTC.

The chain has TRBV15 and TRBJ1-4, with TRBD1 matching 8 bases. Germline values: CDR1 LNHNV, CDR2 YYDKDF (reference sequence). The length of the CDR3 is 15 residues. V was clipped by 6 bases and J by 7 bases; unmatched bases: 10. CDR3 amino acids: CATRKTTGGSEKLFF. The CDR3 DNA reads as TGTGCCACCAGAAAAACCACAGGGGGGAGTGAAAAACTGTTTTTT.

This clone occurred a few times. The chain links TRBV3-1 (or the pseudogene TRBV3-2) to TRBJ2-1; 10 bases are a match to TRBD2. In germline, CDR1 is LGHDT, CDR2 YNNKEL (reference sequence). The CDR3 contains 16 residues. The V and J ends lost 5 bases and 8 bases, in that order; junction bases with no gene match: 12. In DNA, the CDR3 is TGTGCCAGCAGCGATTCTAGCGGGAGTCGTTTATATGAGCAGTTCTTC. Protein: CASSDSSGSRLYEQFF.

The sample holds a few counts of this clone. The chain combines TRBV3-1 (or the pseudogene TRBV3-2) with TRBJ1-1; D possibly corresponds to TRBD1 (6 bases). CDR1 is LGHDT, CDR2 YNNKEL, per germline (reference sequence). The CDR3 runs to 15 residues. V lost 4 bases and J 1 base, leaving 13 bases between the germline ends. The CDR3 region is CASSLTGPPNTEAFF. The CDR3 bases are TGTGCCAGCAGCCTGACAGGCCCTCCGAACACTGAAGCTTTCTTT.

This clone has just a few counts. The rearrangement joins TRBV4-1 to TRBJ1-1; 7 bases line up with TRBD1. Germline assignment: CDR1 MGHRA and CDR2 YSYEKL. V trimming: 5 bases; J trimming: 0 bases; junction bases outside the gene matches: 6. The CDR3 spans 15 residues. The CDR3 coding sequence is TGCGCCAGCAGCTACTCCGGGACAGTGAACACTGAAGCTTTCTTT. This gives the protein CASSYSGTVNTEAFF.

V usage is TRBV19 and J usage is TRBJ1-5; TRBD1 matches 10 bases. The CDR3 consists of 18 residues. The V gene's germline CDR1 is LNHDA and CDR2 SQIVND (reference sequence). V gave up 1 base and J gave up 4 bases; unmatched junction bases: 10. The CDR3 loop reads CASSIVRDRGLGNQPQHF. The DNA of the CDR3 is TGTGCCAGTAGTATAGTACGAGACAGGGGGCTGGGAAATCAGCCCCAGCATTTT.

This clone was counted between two and nine times. This rearrangement joins TRBV10-3 to TRBJ2-1; 8 bases fit TRBD1. This CDR3 has 14 amino acids. V was clipped by 7 bases and J by 5 bases; unmatched bases: 7. The germline gives CDR1 ENHRY, CDR2 SYGVKD. CDR3: CAITERTGNNEQFF. CDR3 coding DNA: TGTGCCATCACGGAAAGGACAGGGAACAATGAGCAGTTCTTC.

The chain couples TRBV27 to TRBJ2-2; TRBD1 might be the D (5 bases). This CDR3 is 15 amino acids long. CDR1 and CDR2 from the germline V gene are MNHEY and SMNVEV (reference sequence). V shed 2 bases and J shed 1 base, with 8 bases lying between them. Here the CDR3 reads CASSLRTRNTGELFF. In DNA form, the CDR3 reads TGTGCCAGCAGTTTAAGGACAAGGAACACCGGGGAGCTGTTTTTT.

This clone was seen only a few times. The chain is built from TRBV19 and TRBJ1-1; 7 nucleotides line up with TRBD1. CDR1 and CDR2 from the germline V gene are LNHDA and SQIVND (reference sequence). CDR3 length equals 14 residues. Trimming at V came to 11 bases and at J to 3 bases, leaving 12 bases not matched to a gene. The CDR3 here is CASREAGGYTEAFF. CDR3 nucleotides: TGTGCCTCGAGGGAGGCAGGGGGATACACTGAAGCTTTCTTT.

This rearrangement joins TRBV21-1 to TRBJ2-5; the table's D call, TRBD1, has no DNA check behind it. TRBV21-1 is a recognized pseudogene. The CDR3 is made up of 16 amino acids. The chain's CDR3 is CASSPRDREFQETQYF. Here the CDR3 DNA reads TGTGCCAGCAGCCCCCGGGACAGGGAGTTCCAAGAGACCCAGTACTTC.

This chain joins TRBV28 and TRBJ2-1, with TRBD2 identical over 10 bases. J gave up 6 bases and V 6 bases, and 14 bases lay outside the gene matches. Germline lookup yields CDR1 MDHEN and CDR2 SYDVKM. The CDR3 has 17 residues. CDR3 amino acids: CASRNLAGEWVSNEQFF. CDR3 coding DNA: TGTGCCAGCAGAAATCTAGCGGGAGAGTGGGTGAGCAATGAGCAGTTCTTC. The full variable domain, its missing parts supplied by reference TRBV28 and TRBJ2-1, is DVKVTQSSRYLVKRTGEKVFLECVQDMDHENMFWYRQDPGLGLRLIYFSYDVKMKEKGDIPEGYSVSREKKERFSLILESASTNQTSMYLCASRNLAGEWVSNEQFFGPGTRLTVL.

The V and J genes are TRBV4-3 and TRBJ2-7; D possibly corresponds to TRBD1 (6 bases). The CDR3 contains 17 residues. The germline V and J ends were trimmed by 0 bases and 0 bases, with 15 bases remaining between them. In germline, CDR1 is LGHNA, CDR2 YSLEER. The CDR3 coding sequence is TGCGCCAGCAGCCAAGATCTTTATGGGACATTCTCCTACGAGCAGTACTTC. As protein: CASSQDLYGTFSYEQYF.